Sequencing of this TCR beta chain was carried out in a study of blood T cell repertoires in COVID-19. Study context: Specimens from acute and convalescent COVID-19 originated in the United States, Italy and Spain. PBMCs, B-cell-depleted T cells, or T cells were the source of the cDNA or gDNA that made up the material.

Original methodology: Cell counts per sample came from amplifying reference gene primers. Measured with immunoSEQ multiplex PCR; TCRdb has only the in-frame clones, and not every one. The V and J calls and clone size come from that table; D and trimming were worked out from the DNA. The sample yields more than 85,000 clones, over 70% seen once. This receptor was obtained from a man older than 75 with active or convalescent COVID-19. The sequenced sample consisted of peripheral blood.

CDR3 protein: CASSLWGGRTGLAGGRNTQYF. CDR3 DNA: TGTGCCAGCAGTTTATGGGGAGGTCGGACGGGACTAGCGGGGGGGAGGAATACGCAGTATTTT. J is TRBJ2-3 and V is TRBV28; 16 nucleotides match TRBD2. There are 21 residues in the CDR3. V shed 0 bases, J shed 7 bases, and the junction held 16 bases outside the gene matches. Germline V gene sequence: CDR1 MDHEN, CDR2 SYDVKM.